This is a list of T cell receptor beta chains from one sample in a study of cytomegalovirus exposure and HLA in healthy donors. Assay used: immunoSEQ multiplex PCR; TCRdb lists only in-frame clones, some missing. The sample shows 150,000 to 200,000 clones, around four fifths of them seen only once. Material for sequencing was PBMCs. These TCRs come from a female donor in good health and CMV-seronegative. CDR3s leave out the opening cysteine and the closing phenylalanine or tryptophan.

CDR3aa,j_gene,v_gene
AWRFSGSETQY,TRBJ2-5,TRBV30
ASSFRLSALQETQY,TRBJ2-5,TRBV28
AWSVGILETQY,TRBJ2-5,TRBV30
ASSMDSGSNPEAF,TRBJ1-1,TRBV19
ASSQSYEQY,TRBJ2-7,TRBV14
ASSLRQGIAKNIQY,TRBJ2-4,TRBV27
ASSPQPGQGFMNTEAF,TRBJ1-1,TRBV11-2
ASSQAPGVPYEQY,-,TRBV4-3
ASSPRTGGPEQY,TRBJ2-7,TRBV11-2
ASSGTRTGSGNTIY,TRBJ1-3,TRBV9
ASSLRGGTEAF,TRBJ1-1,TRBV5-4
ASSLFGRGRTEAF,TRBJ1-1,TRBV5-6
ASSFGQGWGTGELF,TRBJ2-2,TRBV7-3
ASSKRIPTSGGENEQF,TRBJ2-1,TRBV21-1
ASSPIAASTDTQY,TRBJ2-3,TRBV6-5
ASSQDAPGENTGELF,TRBJ2-2,TRBV4-1
ASSIGTGRGKNIQY,TRBJ2-4,TRBV19
ASSLDRTTGYT,TRBJ1-2,TRBV13
ASRADRGVPDTQY,TRBJ2-3,TRBV19
ASSRGTDTQY,TRBJ2-3,TRBV6-5
ASSLDSGNSPLH,TRBJ1-6,TRBV18
ASSLVAGQGNTIY,TRBJ1-3,TRBV7-2
ASSHTTGENYGYT,TRBJ1-2,TRBV4-1
ATSRGGDENSPLH,TRBJ1-6,TRBV15
ASTLRGYNTQY,TRBJ2-3,TRBV2
ASSRGTSGGAVSRETQY,TRBJ2-5,TRBV11-2
ASSPTSGVTEAF,TRBJ1-1,TRBV28
ASSFKNTIY,TRBJ1-3,TRBV28
ASSFSLQGTYEQY,-,TRBV4-2
ASSFGTGEQY,TRBJ2-7,TRBV27
SANQGDTQY,TRBJ2-3,TRBV20-1
ASSLYGRGAYEQY,TRBJ2-7,TRBV27
TSSQDRLAGGPSSRSGANVLT,TRBJ2-6,TRBV1
ASSNRGLRETQY,TRBJ2-5,TRBV6-5
ASSYSTGNTEAF,TRBJ1-1,TRBV6-6
ASNPDSRESQETQY,TRBJ2-5,TRBV10-1
ASTRVSSGNTIY,TRBJ1-3,TRBV28
ASSLGAGGYNEQF,TRBJ2-1,TRBV13
ASSSGLAGTAVDTQY,TRBJ2-3,TRBV7-3
ASSQDLGRGGYT,TRBJ1-2,TRBV14
ASRRTNEQY,-,TRBV6-5
ASSQGRQGISEQY,TRBJ2-7,TRBV16
ASSDLWSTEAF,TRBJ1-1,TRBV9
ASSLSGQAGNYGYT,TRBJ1-2,TRBV28
ASKSPGIYGYT,TRBJ1-2,TRBV6-5
ASSAPGLAGGTNTGELF,TRBJ2-2,TRBV9
ASSPRTVANTEAF,TRBJ1-1,TRBV7-6
ASSPGAASNTGELF,TRBJ2-2,TRBV7-7
ASSPQGMPYEQY,TRBJ2-7,TRBV18
ASSGRGNTEAF,TRBJ1-1,TRBV2
ASRPTVNTEAF,TRBJ1-1,TRBV7-8
ASSQDLPGQGGTNEKLF,TRBJ1-4,TRBV14
ASSLGGTSGVSYEQY,TRBJ2-7,TRBV11-2